Sequencing of this TCR beta chain was carried out in a study of regulatory T cells in long-lasting Graves disease. On the study more broadly: Persistent Graves' disease denoted over 5 years of antithyroid drugs plus positive TSH receptor antibodies.

This CDR3 contains 15 residues. CDR1 is SGHRS and CDR2 is YFSETQ in the germline V gene. The time point here: persistent/refractory GD, antithyroid drugs over 5 years with positive TRAb. Generation of the TCR library employed RNA extracted from PBMCs. Xi'an, China, was home to the endocrinology department that provided patients. Relying on iRepertoire HTBI primers and Arm-PCR of CDR3 regions, the team built TCR beta libraries. MiXCR, run by TCRdb on the multiplex PCR reads, gives a single entry per CDR3 protein. The table has hundreds of thousands of distinct CDR3 sequences, roughly a fifth seen once; the top ten hold roughly an eighth. About this clonotype itself: At one end, the junction sequence differs from germline, possibly due to a read error.

This TCR came from a female donor with Graves disease. The chain is built from TRBV5-1 and TRBJ2-7, with D perhaps TRBD2 (5 bases). This sample comprised peripheral blood mononuclear cells (PBMCs), obtained when the disease was refractory, from a patient treated with antithyroid drugs. The DNA of the CDR3 is TGTGCCAGCAGCCTTGGACCCATGGGAGTCTACGAGCAGTACTTC. Residues: CASSLGPMGVYEQYF.